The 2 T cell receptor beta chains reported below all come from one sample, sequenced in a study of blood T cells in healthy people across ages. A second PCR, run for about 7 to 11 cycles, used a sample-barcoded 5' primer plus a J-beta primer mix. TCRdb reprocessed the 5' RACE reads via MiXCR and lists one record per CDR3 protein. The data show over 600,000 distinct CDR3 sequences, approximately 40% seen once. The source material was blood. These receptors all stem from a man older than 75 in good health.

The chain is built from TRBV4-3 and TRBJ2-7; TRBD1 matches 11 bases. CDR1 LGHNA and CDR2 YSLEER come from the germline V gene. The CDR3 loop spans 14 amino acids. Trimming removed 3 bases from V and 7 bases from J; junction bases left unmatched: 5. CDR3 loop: CASSQDRGPEEQYF. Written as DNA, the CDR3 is TGCGCCAGCAGCCAGGACAGGGGGCCAGAAGAGCAGTACTTC.

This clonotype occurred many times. The CDR3 sequence is CATSRERRAEWDTQYF. CDR3 bases: TGTGCCACCAGCAGAGAGAGGAGGGCGGAGTGGGATACGCAGTATTTT. The rearrangement joins TRBV15 to TRBJ2-3; D might be TRBD2 (6 bases). Germline-derived CDR1 and CDR2 are LNHNV and YYDKDF (reference sequence). The CDR3 contains 16 residues. The ends were cut back, 0 bases at V and 6 bases at J, with 16 bases in the middle. Supplemented by reference TRBV15 and TRBJ2-3, the full variable domain reads DAMVIQNPRYQVTQFGKPVTLSCSQTLNHNVMYWYQQKSSQAPKLLFHYYDKDFNNEADTPDNFQSRRPNTSFCFLDIRSPGLGDTAMYLCATSRERRAEWDTQYFGPGTRLTVL.